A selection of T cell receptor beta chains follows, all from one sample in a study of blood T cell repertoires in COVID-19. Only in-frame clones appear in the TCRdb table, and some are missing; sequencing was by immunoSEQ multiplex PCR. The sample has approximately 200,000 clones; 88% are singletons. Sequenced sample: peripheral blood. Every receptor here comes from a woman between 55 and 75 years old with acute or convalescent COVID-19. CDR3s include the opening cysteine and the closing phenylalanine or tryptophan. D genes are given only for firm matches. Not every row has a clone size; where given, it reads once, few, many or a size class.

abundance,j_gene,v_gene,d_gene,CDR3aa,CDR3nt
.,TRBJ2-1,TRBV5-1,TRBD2,CASSLGGSSYNEQFF,TGCGCCAGCAGCTTGGGCGGGAGCTCCTACAATGAGCAGTTCTTC
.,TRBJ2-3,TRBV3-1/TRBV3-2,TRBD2,CASSPTSGSVSDTQYF,TGTGCCAGCAGTCCAACAAGCGGGAGCGTTTCGGATACGCAGTATTTT
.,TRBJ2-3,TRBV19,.,CASKAPGYRDTQYF,TGTGCCAGTAAAGCGCCAGGGTATCGAGATACGCAGTATTTT
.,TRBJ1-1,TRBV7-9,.,CASSLTFENTEAFF,TGTGCCAGCAGCCTCACTTTTGAGAACACTGAAGCTTTCTTT
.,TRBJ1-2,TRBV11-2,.,CASSSSGHTTGYTF,TGTGCCAGCAGCTCGTCGGGACACACAACGGGCTACACCTTC
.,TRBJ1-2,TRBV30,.,CAWSGGPTTLYGYTF,TGTGCCTGGTCCGGGGGACCCACTACCCTCTATGGCTACACCTTC
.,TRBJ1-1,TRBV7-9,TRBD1,CASSRDRDFMNTEAFF,TGTGCCAGCAGCCGAGACAGGGATTTCATGAACACTGAAGCTTTCTTT
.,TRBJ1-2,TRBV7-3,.,CASSLTPGANYGYTF,TGTGCCAGCAGCTTAACACCAGGGGCTAACTATGGCTACACCTTC
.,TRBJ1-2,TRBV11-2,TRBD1,CASTDRGNEGYTF,TGTGCCAGCACCGACAGGGGGAATGAGGGCTACACCTTC
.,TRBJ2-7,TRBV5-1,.,CASSSRSSYEQYF,TGCGCCAGCAGCTCTCGTAGCTCCTACGAGCAGTACTTC
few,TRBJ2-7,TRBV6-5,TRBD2,CASSYSTGLAGNEQYF,TGTGCCAGCAGTTACTCGACCGGACTAGCGGGGAACGAGCAGTACTTC
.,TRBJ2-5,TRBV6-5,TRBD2,CASSSLAGVVQETQYF,TGTGCCAGCAGTTCACTAGCGGGTGTCGTCCAAGAGACCCAGTACTTC
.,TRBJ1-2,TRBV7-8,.,CASRDLGVENYGYTF,TGTGCCAGCAGGGATCTGGGAGTGGAGAACTATGGCTACACCTTC
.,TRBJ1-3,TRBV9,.,CASSVDTATGGNTIYF,TGTGCCAGCAGCGTAGATACAGCGACAGGAGGAAACACCATATATTTT
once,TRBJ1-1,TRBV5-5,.,CASSSSFTEAFF,TGTGCCAGCAGCTCTAGTTTTACTGAAGCTTTCTTT
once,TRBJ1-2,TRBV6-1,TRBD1,CASSEERQGQGALYGYTF,TGTGCCAGCAGTGAAGAACGGCAGGGACAGGGGGCGCTTTATGGCTACACCTTC